The rows below give T cell receptor beta chains drawn from one sample of a study of shared clonotypes between healthy human individuals. Clones were read by immunoSEQ multiplex PCR, and TCRdb kept only the in-frame ones, dropping some. Among 2 million to 3 million clones listed, over 85% were seen once. The sample was naive CD4+ T cells from PBMCs. The receptors originated from a man younger than 35 in good health. Some clones in this sample may be carry-over from other donors' samples. The CDR3 runs from the conserved cysteine through the conserved F or W.

V: TRBV6-4; length: 16; CDR3: CASSDSGSPLMNEQFF
V: TRBV6-4; length: 15; CDR3: CASSDSTGARNEQFF
V: TRBV19; length: 16; CDR3: CASSIRSSQAPYEQYF
V: TRBV11-1; length: 12; CDR3: CASSLMNEKLFF
V: TRBV7-8; length: 14; CDR3: CASSLGNSNQPQHF
V: TRBV4-1; length: 14; CDR3: CASRRPGTGTEQFF
V: TRBV7-9; length: 14; CDR3: CASSLGGTLVGYTF
V: TRBV7-2; length: 17; CDR3: CASSLPARTGNTGELFF
V: TRBV6-4; length: 14; CDR3: CASSTGSGANVLTF
V: TRBV6-4; length: 15; CDR3: CASSALGGSTDTQYF
V: TRBV9; length: 14; CDR3: CASSVDGRTGELFF
V: TRBV11-1; length: 17; CDR3: CASSLGPRGRGANVLTF
V: TRBV5-1; length: 16; CDR3: CASSPGTGGEGTEAFF
V: TRBV6-5; length: 15; CDR3: CASRGLSGPYNEQFF
V: TRBV5-1; length: 15; CDR3: CASSFLTGKEGEQYF
V: TRBV4-1; length: 14; CDR3: CASSLGTSGNTQYF
V: TRBV6-1; length: 14; CDR3: CASRVGPSGNTIYF
V: TRBV18; length: 14; CDR3: CASSQGGMDQPQHF
V: TRBV5-5; length: 16; CDR3: CASSSTRGLNTGELFF
V: TRBV29-1; length: 13; CDR3: CSVHRKMNTEAFF